This entry is about one T cell receptor beta chain. What it recognizes is unknown. This record belongs to a study of shared clonotypes between healthy human individuals. Study observations and caveats: Among non-shared clonotypes, generation probabilities were lower than among those shared by all four donors.

This CDR3 has 15 amino acids. CDR1 is KGHSH and CDR2 is LQKENI in the germline V gene. Trimming removed 6 bases from V and 4 bases from J, with 16 bases in between. The protocol was immunoSEQ multiplex PCR, while the TCRdb copy is restricted to in-frame clones and leaves out a portion. The sample lists hundreds of thousands of clones; 90% to 97% were seen once. Cells designated naive CD8 were CD45RO-negative and were positively selected for CCR7, with terminally differentiated effector memory CD45RA+ cells excluded. The chain combines TRBV18 with TRBJ1-3; D gene unclear. Sequenced material: naive CD8+ T cells sorted from blood. This receptor was taken from a man aged 30 to 39 in good health. CDR3 DNA sequence: TGTGCCAGCTCCTCCTCAGTGCGAGCGGGAAACACCATATATTTT. This translates into CASSSSVRAGNTIYF.